This T cell receptor beta chain was retrieved from a study of T cell repertoires in cytomegalovirus infection (dated by TCRdb to about 2019). Describing the broader study: Recently identified HLA-C-restricted CMV epitopes, whose presentation resists viral immunomodulation, were targeted by peptide stimulations together with well-studied HLA-B-restricted epitopes. Donor HLA type was relevant to the analysis, as public TCR beta signatures indicated carriage of CMV infection together with the matching HLA type.

Explained via the paper, the treatment or condition label denotes: in vitro stimulation with specific CMV peptide epitopes to enrich CMV-specific T cells. Findings and caveats that apply to the study as a whole: In both this cohort and an independent cohort of a few hundred donors, the cumulative frequency of public TCR beta family members distinguished carriers of CMV infection plus the relevant HLA type. The ex vivo response was dominated by HLA-C-restricted CMV-specific TCR beta clonotypes, which also provided the single most frequent clonotype in two of eight donors.

Concerning this clonotype: Which antigen it targets is not known. Base qualities are not at hand, and no much larger clone is one base apart.

The CDR3 holds 15 amino acids from the cysteine to the phenylalanine. Left in the record is the CDR3 DNA by itself, 45 bases read in frame from the first base. V is pruned by 6 bases and J by 6 bases, leaving 11 bases of the junction without a gene match. Based on the germline V gene, the CDR1 and CDR2 sequences are MDHEN and SYDVKM. The sequencer listed for this sample is Illumina HiSeq 1500. Using fastp at Q25 and MiXCR, TCRdb reprocessed the public reads and kept productive beta chains. Rows are unified per CDR3 protein, each entry keeping the most common DNA and genes. For this sample there are about 470,000 distinct CDR3 sequences; more than 40% appear just once. The top ten clonotypes cover just under 45% of the sample.

The source material was cultured PBMCs, sampled from culture after CMV antigen stimulation. The TCR comes from a human donor in good health (CMV status not recorded). Some clones in this sample may be carry-over from other donors' samples. Rearrangement joined TRBV28 to TRBJ1-5, with 7 middle bases fitting TRBD1. Read as DNA, the sequence is TGTGCCAGCAGAAAAGGGACAGTTCGTTTTCAGCCCCAGCATTTT. Its protein product is CASRKGTVRFQPQHF.